This T cell receptor beta chain was retrieved from a study of metastatic and nonmetastatic thyroid tumors. Whole-study context: Where malignant and benign thyroid patients were concerned, repertoires were compared across blood and tumor or nodule tissue.

This clone has ten or more counts. Its antigen is still unknown. TCRdb re-clonotyped the PCR reads via MiXCR. Of about 16,000 clones listed, around 32% were seen once; the top ten hold around 13%. Trimming at V came to 1 base and at J to 8 bases, leaving 1 base not matched to a gene. The CDR3 length is 14 residues. The germline gives CDR1 LNHDA, CDR2 SQIVND (reference sequence). Study results and limitations: Significantly greater TCR beta diversity was reportedly found in malignant thyroid tumors than in benign nodules (in blood and tumor).

Not a single patient had been given any form of treatment at any point before undergoing thyroid surgery. This clonotype was obtained from a male donor with papillary thyroid cancer or a benign thyroid nodule (not recorded which). Some clones in this sample may be carry-over from other donors' samples. The chain couples TRBV19 to TRBJ1-6, with 8 bases fitting TRBD1. Input material: tumor tissue. The CDR3 sequence: CASSIVDRDSPLHF. The DNA for the CDR3 is TGTGCCAGTAGTATAGTGGACAGGGATTCACCCCTCCACTTT.